This TCR beta chain was documented in a study of blood T cell repertoires in COVID-19. Notes on this clone: Compared with germline, one end of the junction differs, possibly owing to a read error.

Authors' data handling: Researchers report that nucleated cell counts were estimated from reference gene primer amplification. TCRdb's table, derived via immunoSEQ multiplex PCR, lists solely in-frame clones and lacks some. V, J and clone size derive from that table, while D and trimming were established from the DNA sequence. The sample comprises about 300,000 clones, around 86% of which are singletons, and 10% rests with the top ten. The CDR3 has 11 amino acids. CDR1 is SGHDT and CDR2 is YYEEEE in the germline V gene. The V and J genes are TRBV5-6 and TRBJ2-7; 7 bases match TRBD1. Material for sequencing was PBMCs or T cells enriched from blood (not recorded which). The source of this sequence is a woman under 30 who had recovered from COVID-19. The CDR3 DNA follows: TGTGCCAGCAGCCTTTCTGGGACAGCGGCGTTC. Translating it yields CASSLSGTAAF.